A single sample is the source of the 3 T cell receptor beta chains below, sequenced in a study of blood T cell repertoires in COVID-19. TCRdb keeps only in-frame clones here, not all; method: immunoSEQ multiplex PCR. The sample yields about 380,000 clones, roughly 90% seen once. The sequenced sample consisted of PBMCs or T cells enriched from blood (not recorded which). The receptors here all came from a woman in her 30s who had recovered from COVID-19.

The gene calls are TRBV6-1 and TRBJ1-4; D is perhaps TRBD1 (5 bases). The CDR3 consists of 13 residues. V lost 3 bases, J lost 8 bases, and 10 bases lay in between. Germline V gene lookup returns CDR1 MNHNS and CDR2 SASEGT. The CDR3 protein is CASSEGGYEKLFF. The CDR3, as DNA: TGTGCCAGCAGTGAGGGGGGGTACGAAAAACTGTTTTTT.

The CDR3 sequence is CASSFRVGDTEAFF. DNA of the CDR3: TGTGCCAGCAGCTTCAGGGTCGGTGACACTGAAGCTTTCTTT. V gene TRBV6-5 combines with J gene TRBJ1-1; perhaps TRBD1 as D (5 bases). V was trimmed by 6 bases and J by 3 bases, leaving 14 bases between them. The CDR3 has 14 amino acids. CDR1 is MNHEY and CDR2 is SVGAGI in the germline V gene.

This rearrangement joins TRBV19 to TRBJ2-2; D is undetermined. Germline V gene data show CDR1 as LNHDA and CDR2 as SQIVND (reference sequence). The germline V and J ends were trimmed by 5 bases and 5 bases, with 15 bases remaining between them. This CDR3 spans 15 amino acids. In DNA form, the CDR3 reads TGTGCCAGTAGTCCCCCTTTGGAGAAAACCGGGGAGCTGTTTTTT. Its protein is CASSPPLEKTGELFF.